Sequencing of this T cell receptor beta chain was carried out in a study of blood T cell repertoires in COVID-19. As handled by the study authors: Using reference gene primer amplification, nucleated cell counts were estimated. Sequenced by immunoSEQ multiplex PCR; TCRdb stores in-frame clones only, minus some. For V, J and clone size, that table is used; D and trimming come from the DNA. The table lists approximately 230,000 clones, roughly 88% of them singletons. In this sample, this clone turned up once. The germline V gene encodes CDR1 KGHDR and CDR2 SFDVKD. The CDR3 covers 15 residues. The V gene end was trimmed by 5 bases and the J gene end by 1 base; junction bases not matched to a gene: 6.

Input material: peripheral blood. This sequence originates from a man aged 25-45 years who had recovered from COVID-19. The rearrangement links TRBV24-1 to TRBJ2-7; 8 nucleotides align to TRBD1. The CDR3 DNA reads TGTGCCACCAGTGGATCGGGACAGGCGTCCTACGAGCAGTACTTC. This gives the protein CATSGSGQASYEQYF.